This T cell receptor beta chain was captured in a study of neurological immune-mediated disorders. In the study overall: A relapsing-remitting course was seen in most of the 34 multiple sclerosis patients and a secondary progressive course in 3.

Synthesis of cDNA was carried out by template-switch 5'RACE. The reaction used 10-nucleotide random UMIs. Sequencing runs each generated in excess of 200 million TCR-beta sequences derived from 15-18 subjects. TCRdb reanalysed the 5' RACE reads using MiXCR and keeps one entry per CDR3 protein. The sample has under 25,000 distinct CDR3 sequences, roughly 2.6% seen once; the top ten hold 5.5%. Findings and limits, study-wide: Phylogenetic grouping put 18 of 34 multiple sclerosis patients' repertoires into one related-CDR3 cluster, a possible signature.

This clonotype was seen many times. Its antigen remains unknown. The sample taken for sequencing was PBMCs. The source is a young woman with multiple sclerosis.

This CDR3 is CSARSGTAYGYTF. The CDR3 DNA reads TGCAGTGCTCGATCGGGGACGGCCTATGGCTACACCTTC. V and J are TRBV20-1 and TRBJ1-2; tentative D call: TRBD1 (5 bases). The V end was cut by 5 bases, the J end by 4 bases, with 14 bases between. Germline CDR1 and CDR2: DFQATT and SNEGSKA (reference sequence). This CDR3 comprises 13 residues.